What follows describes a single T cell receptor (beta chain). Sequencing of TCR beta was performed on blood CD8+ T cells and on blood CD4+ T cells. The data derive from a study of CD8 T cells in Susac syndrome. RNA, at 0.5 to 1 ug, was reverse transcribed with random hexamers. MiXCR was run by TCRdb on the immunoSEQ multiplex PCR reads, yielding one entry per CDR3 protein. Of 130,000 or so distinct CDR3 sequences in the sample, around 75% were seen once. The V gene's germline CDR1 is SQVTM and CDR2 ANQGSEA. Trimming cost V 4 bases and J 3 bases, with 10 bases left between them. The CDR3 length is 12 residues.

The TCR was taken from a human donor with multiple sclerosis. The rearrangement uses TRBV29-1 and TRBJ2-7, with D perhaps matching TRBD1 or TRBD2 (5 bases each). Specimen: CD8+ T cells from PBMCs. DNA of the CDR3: TGCAGCGTTGTTGGGGGATTCTACGAGCAGTACTTC. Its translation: CSVVGGFYEQYF.